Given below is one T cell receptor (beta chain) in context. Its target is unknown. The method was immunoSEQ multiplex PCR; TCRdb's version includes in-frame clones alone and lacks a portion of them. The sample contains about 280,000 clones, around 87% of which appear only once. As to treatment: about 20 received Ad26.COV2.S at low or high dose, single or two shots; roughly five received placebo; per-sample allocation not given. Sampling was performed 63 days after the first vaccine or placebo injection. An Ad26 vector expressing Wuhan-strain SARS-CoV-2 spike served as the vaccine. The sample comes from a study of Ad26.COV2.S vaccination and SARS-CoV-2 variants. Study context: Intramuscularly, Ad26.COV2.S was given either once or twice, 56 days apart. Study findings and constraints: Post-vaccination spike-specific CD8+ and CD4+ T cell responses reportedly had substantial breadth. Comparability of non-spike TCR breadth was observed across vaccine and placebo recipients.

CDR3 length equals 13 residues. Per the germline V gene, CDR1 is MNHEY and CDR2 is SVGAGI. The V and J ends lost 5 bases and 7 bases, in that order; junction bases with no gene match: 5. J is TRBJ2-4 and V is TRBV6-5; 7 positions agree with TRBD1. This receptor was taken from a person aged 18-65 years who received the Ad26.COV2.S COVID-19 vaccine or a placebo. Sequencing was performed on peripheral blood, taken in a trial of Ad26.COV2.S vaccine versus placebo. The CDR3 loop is CASSRGLGNIQYF. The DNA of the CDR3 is TGTGCCAGCAGTAGGGGGCTCGGGAACATTCAGTACTTC.